The next 32 T cell receptor beta chains were all read from a single sample in a study of control samples from healthy donors and cancer patients. Only in-frame clones appear in the TCRdb table, and some are missing; sequencing was by immunoSEQ multiplex PCR. The sample has some 120,000 clones; about 95% are singletons. Sequenced: blood. Receptors were obtained from a man in his thirties or forties in good health.

The CDR3 region is CASSKAGQGVVATNEKLFF. The CDR3 coding sequence is TGTGCCAGTAGCAAAGCGGGACAGGGCGTAGTTGCAACTAATGAAAAACTGTTTTTT. This chain links TRBV19 with TRBJ1-4; 9 bases map to TRBD1. There are 19 residues in the CDR3. Germline CDR1 reads LNHDA; CDR2 reads SQIVND (reference sequence). V shed 6 bases and J 0 bases; nucleotides not matched to a gene: 14.

The chain employs TRBV7-3 and TRBJ1-2; tentatively, D is TRBD1 (5 bases). The CDR3 runs 13 residues. Germline lookup yields CDR1 SGHTA and CDR2 FQGTGA. V dropped 3 bases and J dropped 7 bases, with 12 bases sitting between them. The CDR3 loop is CASSFSEGLGYTF. The CDR3 bases are TGTGCCAGCAGCTTTTCAGAGGGACTTGGCTACACCTTC.

V is TRBV15 and J is TRBJ2-2; D is undetermined. From germline, CDR1 is LNHNV and CDR2 YYDKDF (reference sequence). Trimming removed 1 base at V and 2 bases at J, with 14 bases between. The CDR3 contains 17 residues. The CDR3 region is CATSRVRAQLNTGELFF. As DNA, the CDR3 is TGTGCCACCAGCAGAGTTCGGGCCCAACTTAACACCGGGGAGCTGTTTTTT.

The chain couples TRBV5-6 to TRBJ2-2, with 8 bases that match TRBD1. The germline CDR1 and CDR2 sequences are SGHDT and YYEEEE. The V gene end was trimmed by 4 bases and the J gene end by 5 bases; junction bases not matched to a gene: 7. CDR3 length equals 15 residues. CDR3 in amino acids: CASSPRQGWTGELFF. In DNA form, the CDR3 reads TGTGCCAGCAGCCCGCGACAGGGGTGGACCGGGGAGCTGTTTTTT. Combining the CDR3 with reference TRBV5-6 and TRBJ2-2 gives the whole variable domain DAGVTQSPTHLIKTRGQQVTLRCSPKSGHDTVSWYQQALGQGPQFIFQYYEEEERQRGNFPDRFSGHQFPNYSSELNVNALLLGDSALYLCASSPRQGWTGELFFGEGSRLTVL.

The chain uses TRBV28 and TRBJ2-7; tentative D call: TRBD1 (6 bases). This CDR3 region has 13 residues. Germline CDR1 is MDHEN and CDR2 is SYDVKM. With 4 bases removed from V and 3 bases from J, the gap between germline ends came to 10 bases. This chain's CDR3 is CASSSTGIYEQYF. CDR3 nucleotide sequence: TGTGCCAGCAGTTCAACAGGGATCTACGAGCAGTACTTC.

The rearrangement joins TRBV6-2 or TRBV6-3 to TRBJ1-1; D unresolved. Germline lookup yields CDR1 MNHEY and CDR2 SVGEGT. V was clipped by 5 bases and J by 1 base, with 11 bases between them. There are 14 residues in the CDR3. The CDR3 DNA is TGTGCCAGCAGTCGACGAGGCAGGAACACTGAAGCTTTCTTT. Translating it yields CASSRRGRNTEAFF.

V usage is TRBV6-5 and J usage is TRBJ1-2; tentatively, D is TRBD1 (6 bases). Trimming removed 6 bases from V and 4 bases from J, with 15 bases in between. CDR1 MNHEY and CDR2 SVGAGI come from the germline V gene. This CDR3 comprises 14 residues. Here the CDR3 reads CASSAGGGVYGYTF. The CDR3 DNA follows: TGTGCCAGCAGCGCTGGGGGCGGGGTCTATGGCTACACCTTC.

This chain connects TRBV12-3 or TRBV12-4 to TRBJ2-1; D remains unclear. The CDR3 extends over 13 amino acids. Trimming removed 4 bases from V and 7 bases from J, with 11 bases in between. This chain's CDR3 is CASSSLRWNEQFF. In DNA, the CDR3 is TGTGCCAGCAGTTCCCTTCGGTGGAATGAGCAGTTCTTC.

This sequence joins TRBV6-2 or TRBV6-3 and TRBJ2-3; D is ambiguous. This CDR3 contains 14 residues. Germline V gene lookup returns CDR1 MNHEY and CDR2 SVGEGT. Trimming took 0 bases from V and 4 from J, leaving 8 bases between them. CDR3 nucleotides: TGTGCCAGCAGTTACTCGAGGCTTTCAGATACGCAGTATTTT. This translates into CASSYSRLSDTQYF.

The chain uses TRBV5-5 and TRBJ2-7; D call uncertain. The CDR3 has 17 residues. V lost 0 bases to trimming and J lost 0 bases, with 16 bases between them. Germline assignment: CDR1 SGHKS and CDR2 YYEKEE (reference sequence). In nucleotides, the CDR3 is TGTGCCAGCAGCTTGGCACTACCCCCAAGGGACTCCTACGAGCAGTACTTC. Amino acid sequence: CASSLALPPRDSYEQYF.

The rearrangement joins TRBV4-2 to TRBJ1-6; a weak D match, TRBD1 (5 bases). There are 16 residues in the CDR3. V lost 0 bases to trimming and J lost 8 bases, with 14 bases between them. Germline V lookup: CDR1 LGHNA, CDR2 YNFKEQ. The CDR3, as DNA: TGTGCCAGCAGCCAAGATTACCTGGACAAGTATTCACCCCTCCACTTT. Translation: CASSQDYLDKYSPLHF.

The rearrangement links TRBV10-2 to TRBJ1-1, with 7 nucleotides matching TRBD1. V shed 10 bases and J 7 bases; nucleotides not matched to a gene: 15. The length of the CDR3 is 14 residues. The V gene's germline CDR1 is WSHSY and CDR2 SAAADI. CDR3 in amino acids: CATFRDSRTYEAFF. The CDR3 nucleotides are TGCGCCACCTTTAGGGACAGTCGAACCTATGAAGCTTTCTTT.

The gene calls are TRBV9 and TRBJ2-7; TRBD1 matches at 11 bases. Germline values: CDR1 SGDLS, CDR2 YYNGEE. V shed 4 bases and J 5 bases; nucleotides not matched to a gene: 8. The CDR3 length is 15 residues. This chain's CDR3 is CASSLRTGGIDEQYF. In DNA, the CDR3 is TGTGCCAGCAGCCTTCGGACAGGGGGCATCGACGAGCAGTACTTC.

The V call is TRBV9, the J call TRBJ1-6; D may be TRBD1 (6 bases). Germline V gives CDR1 SGDLS, CDR2 YYNGEE. Trimming cost V 0 bases and J 8 bases, with 12 bases left between them. The CDR3 has 15 residues. CDR3 in amino acids: CASSVGETGHSPLHF. CDR3 in DNA: TGTGCCAGCAGCGTAGGTGAGACAGGCCATTCACCCCTCCACTTT.

As for this clone: This CDR3 is also generated by other DNA sequences in the sample. V and J are TRBV6-5 and TRBJ1-1; D uncertain. CDR3 length: 11 amino acids. CDR1 is MNHEY, CDR2 SVGAGI, per germline. The germline V and J ends were trimmed by 7 bases and 2 bases, with 5 bases remaining between them. The CDR3 loop is CASTGNTEAFF. The CDR3 DNA reads as TGTGCCAGCACAGGTAACACTGAAGCTTTCTTT.

The gene calls are TRBV29-1 and TRBJ1-2, with TRBD1 as a possible D gene (5 bases). Per germline, CDR1 SQVTM and CDR2 ANQGSEA. Trimming removed 5 bases from V and 3 bases from J, with 13 bases in between. The CDR3 length is 13 residues. The CDR3 loop is CSVRGGADYGYTF. The CDR3 coding sequence is TGCAGCGTTAGGGGAGGAGCGGACTATGGCTACACCTTC.

The CDR3 loop is CASSLGRQANWGYTF. CDR3 bases: TGTGCCAGCAGCTTGGGGAGGCAAGCCAACTGGGGCTACACCTTC. This sequence joins TRBV5-5 and TRBJ1-2; D gene uncertain. This CDR3 has 15 residues. Trimming removed 0 bases at V and 8 bases at J, with 17 bases between. Germline CDR1 reads SGHKS; CDR2 reads YYEKEE (reference sequence).

For this clone: The same CDR3 can be traced to other DNA sequences in this sample. This sequence joins TRBV27 and TRBJ1-5; D gene unclear. Between the trimmed V and J ends, which lost 3 bases and 4 bases, there was a span of 7 bases. Germline V CDR1 and CDR2: MNHEY, SMNVEV (reference sequence). This CDR3 comprises 13 residues. The CDR3 region is CASSFSGNQPQHF. For the CDR3, the DNA is TGTGCCAGCAGTTTCTCGGGGAATCAGCCCCAGCATTTT.

The rearrangement joins TRBV6-2 or TRBV6-3 to TRBJ2-7; TRBD1 aligns across 9 bases. The length of the CDR3 is 15 residues. V gave up 5 bases and J gave up 5 bases; unmatched junction bases: 10. Germline-derived CDR1 and CDR2 are MNHEY and SVGEGT. CDR3 bases: TGTGCCAGCAGTGATCCGGGACAGGGTGGCAACGAGCAGTACTTC. Translating gives CASSDPGQGGNEQYF.

The rearrangement uses TRBV5-1 and TRBJ1-2; 7 nucleotides agree with TRBD1. J gave up 6 bases and V 4 bases, and 12 bases lay outside the gene matches. The CDR3 spans 15 residues. Germline V gene sequence: CDR1 SGHRS, CDR2 YFSETQ. The CDR3 DNA reads as TGCGCCAGCAGCCGCAATACAGGGGTTCGGAATGGCTACACCTTC. Translated: CASSRNTGVRNGYTF. The complete variable domain, with remaining parts taken from reference TRBV5-1 and TRBJ1-2, reads KAGVTQTPRYLIKTRGQQVTLSCSPISGHRSVSWYQQTPGQGLQFLFEYFSETQRNKGNFPGRFSGRQFSNSRSEMNVSTLELGDSALYLCASSRNTGVRNGYTFGSGTRLTVV.

This sequence joins TRBV11-2 and TRBJ1-1; D uncertain. Germline CDR1 SGHAT, CDR2 FQNNGV. V was shortened by 4 bases and J by 5 bases, with 5 bases between the two germline ends. The CDR3 runs 11 residues. CDR3 coding DNA: TGTGCCAGCAGCTCTCATACTGAAGCTTTCTTT. Translating it yields CASSSHTEAFF.

V and J are TRBV14 and TRBJ1-3; 7 bases map to TRBD1. The CDR3 is 16 amino acids. Losses at the gene ends were 2 bases for V and 2 bases for J; bases not matched to a gene: 6. The germline V gene encodes CDR1 SGHDN and CDR2 FVKESK. The CDR3 loop is CASSQLQGMPGNTIYF. CDR3 coding DNA: TGTGCCAGCAGCCAATTACAGGGGATGCCTGGAAACACCATATATTTT.

The rearrangement links TRBV27 to TRBJ1-1; no clear D. V dropped 4 bases and J dropped 1 base, with 7 bases sitting between them. CDR3 length equals 13 residues. CDR1 is MNHEY and CDR2 is SMNVEV in the germline V gene (reference sequence). CDR3 loop: CASSWTGNTEAFF. The CDR3 DNA sequence: TGTGCCAGCAGTTGGACGGGGAACACTGAAGCTTTCTTT.

This clone was seen once. The chain couples TRBV12-5 to TRBJ1-1, with unresolved D. Trimming shortened V by 1 base and J by 0 bases, and 3 bases separated the two germline ends. Looked up from germline, CDR1 is LGHNT and CDR2 is FRNRAP. The CDR3 length is 13 residues. This CDR3 is CASGLALNTEAFF. CDR3 nucleotides: TGTGCTAGTGGTTTGGCCCTGAACACTGAAGCTTTCTTT.

The rearrangement uses TRBV11-2 and TRBJ1-2, with D possibly matching TRBD1 (6 bases). Trimming pared 0 bases from V and 8 bases from J, leaving 7 bases between. The CDR3 runs to 12 residues. The germline gives CDR1 SGHAT, CDR2 FQNNGV. The CDR3 DNA reads TGTGCCAGCAGCTTAGAGGGGGGCGGCTACACCTTC. Protein product: CASSLEGGGYTF. Full variable domain (rest looked up from reference TRBV11-2 and TRBJ1-2): EAGVAQSPRYKIIEKRQSVAFWCNPISGHATLYWYQQILGQGPKLLIQFQNNGVVDDSQLPKDRFSAERLKGVDSTLKIQPAKLEDSAVYLCASSLEGGGYTFGSGTRLTVV.

The chain joins TRBV7-9 to TRBJ1-6; D possibly corresponds to TRBD1 (6 bases). The CDR3 consists of 14 residues. Between the trimmed V and J ends, which lost 6 bases and 6 bases, there was a span of 12 bases. The germline CDR1 and CDR2 sequences are SEHNR and FQNEAQ (reference sequence). The CDR3 DNA reads as TGTGCCAGCAGGAACACAGGGATTAATTCACCCCTCCACTTT. Amino acids: CASRNTGINSPLHF.

The chain recombines TRBV6-5 with TRBJ1-5, with a tentative D call TRBD1 (6 bases). The CDR3 loop spans 13 amino acids. V lost 5 bases and J lost 4, with 9 bases in between. The germline gives CDR1 MNHEY, CDR2 SVGAGI. The CDR3 DNA follows: TGTGCCAGCAGTACAGGGAATAATCAGCCCCAGCATTTT. This codes for CASSTGNNQPQHF.

This clone was seen once. V is TRBV4-3 and J is TRBJ1-1, with D uncertain. Germline V gene sequence: CDR1 LGHNA, CDR2 YSLEER. This CDR3 is built from 15 residues. The V and J ends lost 1 base and 1 base respectively, with 10 bases between them. As DNA, the CDR3 is TGCGCCAGCAGCCAAGGTCCCCGGTCGAACACTGAAGCTTTCTTT. It encodes CASSQGPRSNTEAFF.

The chain has TRBV20-1 and TRBJ1-1, with TRBD1 as a possible D gene (5 bases). The length of the CDR3 is 12 residues. V was cut by 3 bases and J by 8 bases, with 13 bases left in between. In germline, CDR1 is DFQATT, CDR2 SNEGSKA (reference sequence). In DNA, the CDR3 is TGCAGTGCTAGTACCACAGGAACCGAAGCTTTCTTT. Translation gives CSASTTGTEAFF.

The genes are TRBV14 and TRBJ2-3, with D tentatively TRBD1 (5 bases). V dropped 1 base and J dropped 0 bases, with 11 bases sitting between them. The CDR3 spans 16 residues. CDR1 and CDR2 (germline): SGHDN, FVKESK. The CDR3 protein is CASSQGGSQSTDTQYF. CDR3 nucleotides: TGTGCCAGCAGCCAAGGGGGCAGCCAGAGCACAGATACGCAGTATTTT.

V and J are TRBV3-1 (or the pseudogene TRBV3-2) and TRBJ2-6; tentative D call: TRBD1 (5 bases). Germline V CDR1 and CDR2: LGHDT, YNNKEL (reference sequence). The CDR3 is made up of 16 amino acids. V was trimmed by 0 bases and J by 9 bases, leaving 15 bases between them. CDR3 protein: CASSQDLGRVVNVLTF. CDR3 nucleotide sequence: TGTGCCAGCAGCCAAGATTTGGGCAGGGTAGTCAACGTCCTGACTTTC.

The V gene is TRBV6-5, the J gene TRBJ2-5; unclear D gene. Per the germline V gene, CDR1 is MNHEY and CDR2 is SVGAGI. The CDR3 runs to 15 residues. V lost 0 bases, J lost 1 base, and 9 bases lay in between. In nucleotides, the CDR3 is TGTGCCAGCAGTTACTCAGGAGCTTTCCAAGAGACCCAGTACTTC. It encodes CASSYSGAFQETQYF.